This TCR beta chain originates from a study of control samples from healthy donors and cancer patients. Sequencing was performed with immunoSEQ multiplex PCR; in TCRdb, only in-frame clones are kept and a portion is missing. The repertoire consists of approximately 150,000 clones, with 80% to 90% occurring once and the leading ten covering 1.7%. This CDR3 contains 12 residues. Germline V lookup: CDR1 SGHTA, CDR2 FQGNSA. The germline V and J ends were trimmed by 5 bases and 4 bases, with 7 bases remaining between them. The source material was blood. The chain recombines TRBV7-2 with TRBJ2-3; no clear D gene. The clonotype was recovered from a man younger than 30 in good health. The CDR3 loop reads CASSIKSDTQYF. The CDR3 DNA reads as TGTGCCAGCAGCATTAAATCAGATACGCAGTATTTT.